These 17 T cell receptor beta chains were all obtained from the same sample, sequenced in a study of blood T cell repertoires in COVID-19. The data were produced by immunoSEQ multiplex PCR, yet TCRdb's version contains in-frame clones alone and is incomplete. The table includes roughly 180,000 clones, more than 70% detected once. Material: PBMCs or T cells enriched from blood (not recorded which). The receptors derive from a woman in her twenties or thirties who had recovered from COVID-19.

This sequence joins TRBV15 and TRBJ2-1; TRBD2 matches at 10 bases. This CDR3 has 17 residues. Germline values: CDR1 LNHNV, CDR2 YYDKDF (reference sequence). J was trimmed by 6 bases and V by 1 base; bases with no gene match: 9. CDR3 sequence: CATSRVPLAGVVNEQFF. The DNA of the CDR3 is TGTGCCACCAGCAGAGTTCCCCTAGCGGGGGTGGTCAATGAGCAGTTCTTC. Full variable domain (outside the CDR3, taken from reference TRBV15 and TRBJ2-1): DAMVIQNPRYQVTQFGKPVTLSCSQTLNHNVMYWYQQKSSQAPKLLFHYYDKDFNNEADTPDNFQSRRPNTSFCFLDIRSPGLGDTAMYLCATSRVPLAGVVNEQFFGPGTRLTVL.

The V gene is TRBV7-9, the J gene TRBJ2-2; TRBD1 aligns across 10 bases. Germline trimming cut 7 bases from V and 2 bases from J; bases unmatched to any gene: 7. The length of the CDR3 is 16 residues. Germline loops: CDR1 SEHNR, CDR2 FQNEAQ (reference sequence). CDR3 nucleotides: TGTGCCAGCACAAGACAGGGGGCGATTAACACCGGGGAGCTGTTTTTT. The encoded protein is CASTRQGAINTGELFF.

The rearrangement joins TRBV27 to TRBJ1-2; possible D gene TRBD1, 6 bases. Trimming took off 8 bases at V and 0 bases at J, with 22 bases between the two ends. CDR1 and CDR2 from the germline V gene are MNHEY and SMNVEV (reference sequence). This CDR3 spans 17 amino acids. Written as DNA, the CDR3 is TGTGCCAGCTTCCCTCTGCCGCACAGGGAGCCTAACTATGGCTACACCTTC. It yields the protein CASFPLPHREPNYGYTF.

This rearrangement joins TRBV20-1 to TRBJ2-7; TRBD2 agrees at 7 bases. The V segment lost 3 bases and the J segment 6 bases; nucleotides outside the gene matches: 11. Germline V lookup: CDR1 DFQATT, CDR2 SNEGSKA (reference sequence). The CDR3 runs to 14 residues. CDR3 residues: CSASGQRDYREQYF. The CDR3, as DNA: TGCAGTGCTAGTGGTCAGCGGGATTACCGCGAGCAGTACTTC.

V gene TRBV9 combines with J gene TRBJ2-7; D is unclear. The CDR3 spans 14 residues. The V end lost 4 bases, the J end lost 2 bases, and 13 bases lay between the germline ends. Germline assignment: CDR1 SGDLS and CDR2 YYNGEE. The CDR3 loop is CASSFRSTPYEQYF. The CDR3 nucleotides are TGTGCCAGCAGCTTCCGGAGCACCCCCTACGAGCAGTACTTC.

CDR3 residues: CASSHPDPGLAGGAYEQYF. In nucleotides, the CDR3 is TGTGCCAGCAGTCACCCCGATCCGGGACTAGCGGGAGGGGCCTACGAGCAGTACTTC. The V and J genes are TRBV28 and TRBJ2-7, with 16 bases lining up with TRBD2. V gave up 5 bases and J gave up 2 bases; unmatched junction bases: 12. CDR3 size: 19 residues. Germline loops: CDR1 MDHEN, CDR2 SYDVKM.

The V and J genes are TRBV27 and TRBJ2-7; 7 bases are shared with TRBD2. There are 15 residues in the CDR3. V shed 1 base and J 2 bases; nucleotides not matched to a gene: 5. Germline loops: CDR1 MNHEY, CDR2 SMNVEV (reference sequence). DNA for the CDR3: TGTGCCAGCAGTTTATATAGCGGGTCAACCTACGAGCAGTACTTC. It is translated as CASSLYSGSTYEQYF.

The chain uses TRBV18 and TRBJ2-7; D gene ambiguous. The CDR3 runs 14 residues. Germline assignment: CDR1 KGHSH and CDR2 LQKENI. V was pared by 5 bases and J by 0 bases, with 11 bases between. DNA of the CDR3: TGTGCCAGCTCATCCCAGGATAGCTCCTACGAGCAGTACTTC. Residues: CASSSQDSSYEQYF.

The table lists this clone with a count of one. The rearrangement joins TRBV19 to TRBJ1-1; D call uncertain. V dropped 8 bases and J dropped 4 bases, with 26 bases sitting between them. The CDR3 loop spans 17 amino acids. Per the germline V gene, CDR1 is LNHDA and CDR2 is SQIVND (reference sequence). CDR3: CASLNRIEGLGGTEAFF. CDR3 bases: TGTGCCAGTCTTAATAGGATTGAGGGATTGGGAGGCACTGAAGCTTTCTTT.

The rearrangement joins TRBV24-1 to TRBJ1-5; TRBD1 matches 7 bases. The CDR3 sequence is 13 residues long. Losses at the gene ends were 7 bases for V and 7 bases for J; bases not matched to a gene: 6. CDR1 is KGHDR, CDR2 SFDVKD, per germline. The CDR3 here is CATSRRGTQPQHF. CDR3 DNA: TGTGCCACCAGCCGCAGGGGGACGCAGCCCCAGCATTTT.

V and J are TRBV15 and TRBJ2-1; D not certain. In germline, CDR1 is LNHNV, CDR2 YYDKDF (reference sequence). V shed 0 bases and J shed 0 bases, with 12 bases lying between them. The CDR3 extends over 17 amino acids. The CDR3 sequence: CATSRDHGATSYNEQFF. In DNA form, the CDR3 reads TGTGCCACCAGCAGAGATCACGGAGCAACCTCCTACAATGAGCAGTTCTTC.

The V call is TRBV5-1, the J call TRBJ2-7; 7 bases match TRBD1. The CDR3 covers 15 residues. The V segment lost 4 bases and the J segment 0 bases; nucleotides outside the gene matches: 7. CDR1 and CDR2 (germline): SGHRS, YFSETQ. CDR3 amino acids: CASSQGVPSSYEQYF. CDR3 DNA: TGCGCCAGCAGCCAGGGGGTTCCCAGCTCCTACGAGCAGTACTTC.

The rearrangement uses TRBV28 and TRBJ2-5; 8 bases are a match to TRBD2. This CDR3 spans 15 amino acids. Germline V gene lookup returns CDR1 MDHEN and CDR2 SYDVKM. With V trimmed by 4 bases and J by 4 bases, 8 bases remained unmatched. The CDR3 protein is CASSYLAGTRETQYF. The CDR3 DNA follows: TGTGCCAGCAGTTACTTAGCGGGGACAAGAGAGACCCAGTACTTC.

Only a few counts were recorded for this clone. The chain uses TRBV5-6 and TRBJ2-2, with 8 bases matching TRBD2. Germline CDR1 reads SGHDT; CDR2 reads YYEEEE. After removal of 0 bases from V and 4 bases from J, the junction contained 2 bases not matched to a gene. CDR3 length: 15 residues. The CDR3 bases are TGTGCCAGCAGCTTGGGGCTAGCGGGCACCGGGGAGCTGTTTTTT. Its protein product is CASSLGLAGTGELFF. Filled out from reference TRBV5-6 and TRBJ2-2, the complete variable domain reads DAGVTQSPTHLIKTRGQQVTLRCSPKSGHDTVSWYQQALGQGPQFIFQYYEEEERQRGNFPDRFSGHQFPNYSSELNVNALLLGDSALYLCASSLGLAGTGELFFGEGSRLTVL.

The chain combines TRBV12-3 or TRBV12-4 with TRBJ2-3; TRBD1 aligns across 10 bases. This CDR3 region has 13 residues. With 6 bases clipped from V and 4 bases from J, the junction kept 1 base outside the gene matches. The CDR3 nucleotides are TGTGCCAGCAGCGGACAGGGGGCAGATACGCAGTATTTT. Translated: CASSGQGADTQYF.

The V call is TRBV23-1, the J call TRBJ2-2, with a possible D match to TRBD1 (6 bases). TRBV23-1 is an open reading frame, and its role is uncertain. The germline V and J ends were trimmed by 6 bases and 4 bases, with 6 bases remaining between them. The CDR3 loop spans 12 amino acids. The CDR3 DNA follows: TGCGCCAGCAGGACAGGCACCGGGGAGCTGTTTTTT. This sequence encodes CASRTGTGELFF.

The chain links TRBV5-6 to TRBJ2-7; D is unclear. This CDR3 region has 13 residues. Germline assignment: CDR1 SGHDT and CDR2 YYEEEE. V shed 2 bases and J shed 2 bases, with 8 bases lying between them. In DNA form, the CDR3 reads TGTGCCAGCAGCTTCCCTTATACCTACGAGCAGTACTTC. It is translated as CASSFPYTYEQYF.